The present T cell receptor (beta chain) was sequenced within a study of identical twins. Whole-study findings and limits: Reduced insertions were recorded for abundant cord blood beta clonotypes, with no such pattern in memory repertoires. Analyses of zero insertions could, in part, be confounded by invariant MAIT and iNKT cells.

Germline V gives CDR1 MNHEY, CDR2 SVGAGI. V trimming: 4 bases; J trimming: 2 bases; junction bases outside the gene matches: 8. The CDR3 length is 17 residues. This clonotype was observed a few times. Its specificity is unknown. TCRdb called the 5' RACE reads again in MiXCR, with one record for every CDR3 protein. The table records 460,000 or so distinct CDR3 sequences, approximately 15% of them present only once. These data were also reused for a study on yellow fever vaccine responses in identical twins.

The receptor was isolated from a young woman in good health. Sequenced: CD4+ T cells sorted from blood. The V call is TRBV6-5, the J call TRBJ2-5; 12 bases fit TRBD2. The CDR3 spells CASSFRTSGAPQETQYF. The CDR3 DNA reads as TGTGCCAGCAGTTTTCGGACTAGCGGGGCGCCTCAAGAGACCCAGTACTTC.